One and the same sample provided the 2 T cell receptor beta chains below, sequenced in a study of T cell responses to AZD1222 COVID-19 vaccine. Only in-frame clones appear in the TCRdb table, and some are missing; sequencing was by immunoSEQ multiplex PCR. The data hold approximately 160,000 clones, with around 88% observed a single time. This specimen consisted of peripheral blood, obtained on day 0 of MenACWY control vaccination. The receptor set was obtained from an adult in good health.

The chain is built from TRBV7-3 and TRBJ2-1; D might be TRBD2 (5 bases). CDR1 is SGHTA, CDR2 FQGTGA, per germline. This CDR3 contains 13 residues. Trimming cost V 3 bases and J 9 bases, with 12 bases left between them. DNA of the CDR3: TGTGCCAGCAGCTTTGGGGTAGGGAGTGAGCAGTTCTTC. Its protein is CASSFGVGSEQFF.

The chain carries TRBV7-9 and TRBJ2-2; D is uncertain. The CDR3 sequence is 12 residues long. Germline V lookup: CDR1 SEHNR, CDR2 FQNEAQ (reference sequence). Between the trimmed V and J ends, which lost 5 bases and 6 bases, there was a span of 7 bases. The CDR3 loop is CASSPPPGELFF. DNA for the CDR3: TGTGCCAGCAGCCCCCCGCCCGGGGAGCTGTTTTTT.